These T cell receptor beta chains were read from a single sample in a study of T-cell memory formation after mild COVID-19. Each CDR3 protein gets one entry after TCRdb re-called the 5' RACE reads with MiXCR. The sample lists 250,000 to 350,000 distinct CDR3 sequences, 16% seen once, with roughly 24% in the top ten. The sequenced material came from PBMCs or a T cell subset sorted from them (not recorded which). All receptors come from a man between 18 and 35 years old who had mild COVID-19 (a few samples of this study predate the infection). Cell type and time point are not known. Each CDR3 is given without its conserved first and last residue.

V gene	J gene	CDR3 protein
TRBV7-2	TRBJ1-1	ASSLVPGAYTEAF
TRBV7-9	TRBJ2-3	ASRRSTHKDTQY
TRBV30	TRBJ2-2	AWSKLGLSAGELF
TRBV15	TRBJ2-1	ATSREPPSSYNEQF
TRBV4-2	TRBJ1-5	ASSQRLNQPQH
TRBV7-6	TRBJ1-2	ASSLRGDNYGYT
TRBV7-2	TRBJ2-1	ASSAVSGPDEQF
TRBV7-3	TRBJ2-1	ASSPQGWSYNEQF
TRBV5-1	TRBJ2-1	ASRPAAGTYNEQF
TRBV9	TRBJ1-1	ASSVAGGLHPEAF
TRBV6-5	TRBJ2-7	ASSYSSRGPYEQY
TRBV7-2	TRBJ2-1	ASSLLAGGGEQF
TRBV29-1	TRBJ1-1	SVCPGRKNTEAF
TRBV20-1	TRBJ2-3	SARDSLGLAGRYTQY
TRBV7-9	TRBJ1-4	ASSGTQGANEKLF
TRBV14	TRBJ2-3	ASSQDGGSDTQY
TRBV2	TRBJ2-1	ASSGPSAGEQF
TRBV5-6	TRBJ2-1	ASSPDRDGEQF
TRBV11-2	TRBJ2-7	ASSPLTGAYEQY
TRBV7-9	TRBJ1-1	ASMGQGETEAF
TRBV6-5	TRBJ2-1	ASSRTWTAIGPGEQF
TRBV4-1	TRBJ1-4	ASTGRRHEKLF
TRBV20-1	TRBJ2-5	SARGASDTQETQY
TRBV27	TRBJ1-2	ASRLAGRAHYGYT
TRBV4-3	TRBJ1-3	ASSLGTGPRDTIY
TRBV29-1	TRBJ2-1	SGSSYNEQF
TRBV3-1	TRBJ1-2	ASSQDGGYT
TRBV9	TRBJ1-2	ASSVSLEGALGNYGYT
TRBV5-4	TRBJ2-5	ASTLGGAGGIPAGETQY
TRBV7-9	TRBJ2-3	ASSVPRDRENTQY
TRBV3-1	TRBJ1-1	ASSQGGETEAF
TRBV29-1	TRBJ1-3	SVEDYVPGNTIY
TRBV7-3	TRBJ1-2	ASSLNGDGGNYGYT
TRBV7-9	TRBJ1-1	ASSFRTGAAEAF
TRBV5-1	TRBJ2-3	ASSFIRGRSTDTQY
TRBV7-9	TRBJ2-6	ASSLGRSGANVLT
TRBV7-9	TRBJ2-3	ASSTTGSSTDTQY
TRBV14	TRBJ1-2	ASSQDRMYGYT
TRBV29-1	TRBJ2-1	SVEGEGSGNEQF
TRBV2	TRBJ2-2	ASSEFGQGNTGELF
TRBV4-1	TRBJ2-5	ASSQVTVSVTQY
TRBV7-2	TRBJ2-1	ASSLRGPYNEQF
TRBV4-3	TRBJ2-6	ASSSPDLGSGANVLT
TRBV7-9	TRBJ2-1	ASTETVGRDSSSYNEQF
TRBV25-1	TRBJ1-5	ASSGRWGRGPQH
TRBV20-1	TRBJ2-5	SAGDRVRKETQY
TRBV5-4	TRBJ2-7	ASSFGGSPSYEQY
TRBV11-2	TRBJ2-3	ASAQGRVSRTQY
TRBV13	TRBJ2-3	ASSFGGFTDTQY
TRBV6-5	TRBJ1-2	ASSHGTLHYGYT
TRBV5-1	TRBJ2-5	ASSLVLGETQY
TRBV5-6	TRBJ2-4	ASSWAEGAKNIQY
TRBV4-1	TRBJ1-5	ASSLRQGRRADQPQH
TRBV24-1	TRBJ2-5	ATSDPWGAGETQY
TRBV12-3/TRBV12-4	TRBJ2-7	ASSRGLSTTYEQY